This T cell receptor beta chain was captured in a study of vaccination and CD4 T cells after COVID-19. Treatment reported: roughly 10-day PBMC culture with coronavirus spike peptide pools or control peptides (ViraFEST assay). The Oncomine TCR Beta short-read assay sequenced DNA from cultured CD4+ T cells. TCRdb re-called the PCR reads through MiXCR, storing one row per CDR3 protein. Of over 6,500 distinct CDR3 sequences in the sample, about a fifth were seen once. Of note for this clonotype: Its antigen is not identified. A much larger clone differs from this one at a single base, so this may be a read error.

CDR1 and CDR2 (germline): SEHNR, FQNEAQ (reference sequence). The CDR3 covers 16 residues. V gave up 5 bases and J gave up 4 bases; unmatched junction bases: 12. This TCR was sampled from a human donor who had recovered from COVID-19. The material sequenced was CD4+ T cells from blood, cultured in vitro, taken after SARS-CoV-2 vaccination. The chain joins TRBV7-9 to TRBJ2-3, with 7 bases identical to TRBD1. CDR3 residues: CASSLAWRQGADTQYF. In DNA, the CDR3 is TGTGCCAGCAGCCTCGCCTGGAGACAGGGCGCAGATACGCAGTATTTT.